One sample yielded the 18 T cell receptor beta chains listed below, sequenced in a study of response to subunit inactivated influenza vaccine. TCRdb reprocessed the RT-PCR reads with MiXCR, giving one entry per CDR3 protein. Counted here are roughly 620,000 distinct CDR3 sequences, around 10% occurring once; the ten biggest clones make up 9.5% to 11%. This sample also appeared in a second study, on T cells expressing NK-cell markers. From that second work: A 5'RACE template switching approach incorporating UMIs was used to make TCR beta cDNA.

Specimen: PBMCs from blood, collected on the day of vaccination. These receptors were collected from a man aged 50 to 60 who received an inactivated influenza vaccine.

This clonotype has only a few counts. This chain uses TRBV4-3 with TRBJ2-5; 7 bases are a match to TRBD1. In germline, CDR1 is LGHNA, CDR2 YSLEER. The CDR3 runs to 18 residues. The junction had 15 bases not matched to a gene; V was cut back by 1 base and J by 4 bases. The CDR3 region has the DNA TGCGCCAGCAGCCAAGGTTTAGCCTTACAGGGGATCCGAGAGACCCAGTACTTC. Its translation is CASSQGLALQGIRETQYF.

This chain connects TRBV4-2 to TRBJ2-1; 11 nucleotides agree with TRBD2. This CDR3 is built from 16 residues. Per the germline V gene, CDR1 is LGHNA and CDR2 is YNFKEQ. V shed 2 bases and J 6 bases; nucleotides not matched to a gene: 6. CDR3 residues: CASSQYSGRAINEQFF. DNA for the CDR3: TGTGCCAGCAGCCAATATAGCGGGAGGGCCATCAATGAGCAGTTCTTC.

This clonotype occurred a few times. The CDR3 DNA is TGTGCCAGCAGCACCGGGACAGCGAGAACCGGGGAGCTGTTTTTT. Protein product: CASSTGTARTGELFF. J is TRBJ2-2 and V is TRBV2; the match to TRBD1 covers 7 bases. This CDR3 is 15 amino acids long. Trimming cost V 6 bases and J 5 bases; bases outside gene matches: 9. Germline V gene sequence: CDR1 SNHLY, CDR2 FYNNEI.

This clonotype appeared a few times. The CDR3, as DNA: TGTGCCAGCAGCTGGGGACAGAGCAAGGTGACCCAGTACTTC. Translation gives CASSWGQSKVTQYF. The genes are TRBV5-6 and TRBJ2-5; 7 bases align to TRBD1. Germline CDR1 and CDR2: SGHDT and YYEEEE. The CDR3 is made up of 14 amino acids. V was pared by 3 bases and J by 7 bases, with 9 bases of the junction left unmatched.

This clonotype occurred many times. This chain uses TRBV18 with TRBJ2-5; D is unresolved. Per the germline V gene, CDR1 is KGHSH and CDR2 is LQKENI. The CDR3 covers 13 residues. V was clipped by 2 bases and J by 3 bases, with 7 bases between them. The CDR3 sequence: CASSPVPEETQYF. Here the CDR3 DNA reads TGTGCCAGCTCACCAGTCCCCGAAGAGACCCAGTACTTC.

The CDR3 sequence: CATGPNSPLHF. DNA of the CDR3: TGTGCCACCGGCCCTAATTCACCCCTCCACTTT. V is TRBV27 and J is TRBJ1-6, with D unclear. Germline V lookup: CDR1 MNHEY, CDR2 SMNVEV (reference sequence). Trimming shortened V by 10 bases and J by 6 bases, and 7 bases separated the two germline ends. CDR3 length equals 11 residues.

The chain is built from TRBV4-3 and TRBJ2-7; D not certain. The CDR3 extends over 15 amino acids. Germline CDR1 is LGHNA and CDR2 is YSLEER. V was cut by 2 bases and J by 0 bases, with 11 bases left in between. This chain's CDR3 is CASSQRAESSYEQYF. CDR3 sequence (DNA): TGCGCCAGCAGCCAAAGGGCCGAAAGCTCCTACGAGCAGTACTTC.

On this clonotype: This could be a read error, since a much larger clone is one nucleotide away. This rearrangement joins TRBV7-8 to TRBJ2-2; 7 nucleotides match TRBD1. The CDR3 has 14 amino acids. Germline values: CDR1 SGHVS, CDR2 FQNEAQ. For the CDR3, the DNA is TGTGCCAGCCGGGTGACAGGGAACACCGAGGAGCTGTTTTTT. This translates into CASRVTGNTEELFF.

This clonotype was counted between two and nine times. The V call is TRBV20-1, the J call TRBJ2-2, with D perhaps TRBD1 (6 bases). Germline CDR1 is DFQATT and CDR2 is SNEGSKA (reference sequence). CDR3 length equals 17 residues. Trimming took 0 bases from V and 7 from J, leaving 21 bases between them. CDR3 residues: CSARDLEAGVKVGELFF. As DNA, the CDR3 is TGCAGTGCTAGAGATCTTGAAGCAGGGGTCAAGGTCGGGGAGCTGTTTTTT.

This clonotype has a count of ten or more. This rearrangement joins TRBV5-1 to TRBJ2-2, with D unclear. The CDR3 sequence is 17 residues long. The germline gives CDR1 SGHRS, CDR2 YFSETQ. Trimming shortened V by 0 bases and J by 6 bases, and 18 bases separated the two germline ends. CDR3 sequence: CASSLVLGNSYPGELFF. As DNA, the CDR3 is TGCGCCAGCAGCTTGGTTTTGGGGAACTCGTATCCCGGGGAGCTGTTTTTT.

This clonotype came up a few times. J is TRBJ2-7 and V is TRBV9; 10 bases match TRBD2. The length of the CDR3 is 15 residues. V shed 3 bases and J 6 bases; nucleotides not matched to a gene: 9. The germline CDR1 and CDR2 sequences are SGDLS and YYNGEE. DNA for the CDR3: TGTGCCAGCAGCGAGGGGACTAGCGAAATGGGCGAGCAGTACTTC. Its translation is CASSEGTSEMGEQYF.

This rearrangement joins TRBV9 to TRBJ2-7, with 9 bases matching TRBD1. Trimming cost V 1 base and J 3 bases; bases outside gene matches: 8. The CDR3 is made up of 16 amino acids. Germline V lookup: CDR1 SGDLS, CDR2 YYNGEE. The CDR3 coding sequence is TGTGCCAGCAGCGTAAGCTCCGGGACAGGGAGCTACGAGCAGTACTTC. It specifies CASSVSSGTGSYEQYF.

The rearrangement links TRBV7-9 to TRBJ1-1; 10 bases map to TRBD1. Germline CDR1 and CDR2: SEHNR and FQNEAQ (reference sequence). V trimming: 5 bases; J trimming: 10 bases; junction bases outside the gene matches: 7. The CDR3 is 13 amino acids. The chain's CDR3 is CASSPTGGVGAFF. The CDR3 region has the DNA TGTGCCAGCAGCCCGACAGGGGGCGTCGGAGCTTTCTTT.

The table lists this clonotype with a few counts. This rearrangement joins TRBV11-1 to TRBJ2-2; D is possibly TRBD1 or TRBD2 (5 bases each). This CDR3 is built from 15 residues. The germline gives CDR1 SGHAT, CDR2 FQDESV (reference sequence). V was trimmed by 5 bases and J by 4 bases, leaving 14 bases between them. CDR3 sequence (DNA): TGTGCCAGCAGCCGGGACCAGACCCTCACCGGGGAGCTGTTTTTT. Amino acid sequence: CASSRDQTLTGELFF.

In DNA form, the CDR3 reads TGTGCCAGCAGCCGGGACAGGGTAGATCAGCCCCAGCATTTT. It translates to CASSRDRVDQPQHF. J is TRBJ1-5 and V is TRBV7-9; 9 positions agree with TRBD1. The CDR3 covers 14 residues. Germline V gene sequence: CDR1 SEHNR, CDR2 FQNEAQ (reference sequence). The V gene end was trimmed by 5 bases and the J gene end by 5 bases; junction bases not matched to a gene: 4.

At least ten counts were recorded for this clonotype. The rearrangement links TRBV4-3 to TRBJ2-1; TRBD1 matches at 8 bases. This CDR3 is built from 18 residues. The junction had 16 bases not matched to a gene; V was cut back by 2 bases and J by 7 bases. Germline V gives CDR1 LGHNA, CDR2 YSLEER. In DNA, the CDR3 is TGCGCCAGCAGCCAACACGCCCTTCGGACAGGGAGGAGAAATGAGCAGTTCTTC. Translation gives CASSQHALRTGRRNEQFF.

Ten or more counts support this clonotype. The chain couples TRBV4-3 to TRBJ2-2; D call uncertain. CDR1 is LGHNA and CDR2 is YSLEER in the germline V gene. This CDR3 spans 14 amino acids. Trimming cost V 1 base and J 0 bases, with 3 bases left between them. CDR3 DNA: TGCGCCAGCAGCCAAGGTCCGAACACCGGGGAGCTGTTTTTT. Translation: CASSQGPNTGELFF.

This clonotype has ten or more counts. The genes are TRBV28 and TRBJ2-4; D might be TRBD2 (6 bases). Trimming cost V 5 bases and J 8 bases, with 16 bases left between them. Per germline, CDR1 MDHEN and CDR2 SYDVKM. The length of the CDR3 is 14 residues. CDR3 residues: CASSLGTGRDIQYF. CDR3 nucleotide sequence: TGTGCCAGCAGTCTTGGGACTGGGCGCGACATTCAGTACTTC.